Listed below are T cell receptor beta chains from one sample, sequenced in a study of CXCR3-negative and CXCR3-positive naive CD8 T cells. TCRdb derives one entry per CDR3 protein from the 5' RACE reads, leaving out DNA. The sample table sets out roughly 110,000 distinct CDR3 sequences. Sequencing was done on a sample of naive CXCR3+ CD8+ T cells from blood. The receptors stem from a human donor in good health. Some clones in this sample may be carry-over from other donors' samples. The CDR3 runs from the conserved cysteine through the conserved F or W.

TRBJ2-1,TRBV6-5,CASSSDRGKQFF
TRBJ2-6,TRBV7-8,CASSLTFSGANVLTF
TRBJ1-1,TRBV6-5,CASSYRTENTEAFF
TRBJ2-7,TRBV4-1,CASSPFKTPSYEQYF
TRBJ1-1,TRBV11-2,CASSLDNSRAFF
TRBJ2-7,TRBV20-1,CSTGSPEYEQYF
TRBJ1-1,TRBV28,CASSPYRGPEAFF
TRBJ1-1,TRBV29-1,CSVEAGQGNTEAFF
TRBJ2-1,TRBV29-1,CSFPGGAGEQFF
TRBJ2-7,TRBV4-1,CASSLTSGSYEQYF
TRBJ2-5,TRBV7-9,CASSFPGVGETQYF
TRBJ1-2,TRBV6-2/TRBV6-3,CASSYLPNYGYTF
TRBJ1-1,TRBV28,CASSTPRTVNTEAFF
TRBJ2-3,TRBV7-3,CASSIPRDKLTDTQYF
TRBJ1-2,TRBV7-9,CASSSGEVNEGYTF
TRBJ1-2,TRBV7-9,CASSPSEGGGYTF
TRBJ2-7,TRBV29-1,CSVVAQREPLYEQYF
TRBJ2-5,TRBV14,CASSRTGEETQYF
TRBJ1-6,TRBV7-6,CASSSTGIHSPLHF
TRBJ2-3,TRBV28,CASSLGITDTQYF